The next 20 T cell receptor beta chains were all read from a single sample in a study of blood T cells in healthy people across ages. A second PCR, run for about 7 to 11 cycles, used a sample-barcoded 5' primer plus a J-beta primer mix. One entry per CDR3 protein, called by TCRdb with MiXCR from the 5' RACE reads. This table holds 780,000 or so distinct CDR3 sequences, 20% to 25% found once. These same records also appear under a second study, on T cells of mothers and their children.

The source material was blood. The receptor source for this set is a boy aged 5 to 17 in good health.

The chain uses TRBV12-3 or TRBV12-4 and TRBJ1-3; D perhaps matches TRBD1 (5 bases). The CDR3 sequence is 15 residues long. The ends were cut back, 2 bases at V and 4 bases at J, with 12 bases in the middle. This chain's CDR3 is CASSLRPGIGNTIYF. The CDR3 nucleotides are TGTGCCAGCAGTTTACGGCCAGGGATAGGAAACACCATATATTTT.

This clonotype occurred a few times. The V call is TRBV28, the J call TRBJ2-3; a weak D match, TRBD2 (5 bases). The germline V gene encodes CDR1 MDHEN and CDR2 SYDVKM. The CDR3 covers 16 residues. Trimming took off 6 bases at V and 0 bases at J, with 16 bases between the two ends. CDR3 nucleotides: TGTGCCAGCAGCACCCCGGGGAGTGCTAGCACAGATACGCAGTATTTT. Translated, it gives CASSTPGSASTDTQYF. The complete variable domain, with remaining parts taken from reference TRBV28 and TRBJ2-3, reads DVKVTQSSRYLVKRTGEKVFLECVQDMDHENMFWYRQDPGLGLRLIYFSYDVKMKEKGDIPEGYSVSREKKERFSLILESASTNQTSMYLCASSTPGSASTDTQYFGPGTRLTVL.

This clonotype was seen a handful of times. V gene TRBV7-9 combines with J gene TRBJ2-7, with D uncertain. Germline V CDR1 and CDR2: SEHNR, FQNEAQ (reference sequence). Deletions cut 5 bases from V and 5 bases from J, with 13 bases between. The CDR3 has 13 residues. The CDR3 spells CASSPTDGDEQYF. As DNA, the CDR3 is TGTGCCAGCAGCCCAACGGACGGTGACGAGCAGTACTTC.

The CDR3 sequence is CASSFRGGSGANVLTF. The CDR3 bases are TGTGCCAGCAGCTTTCGGGGGGGCTCTGGGGCCAACGTCCTGACTTTC. The genes are TRBV7-2 and TRBJ2-6; 8 bases agree with TRBD2. This CDR3 spans 16 amino acids. V shed 3 bases and J 0 bases; nucleotides not matched to a gene: 1. The germline V gene has CDR1 SGHTA and CDR2 FQGNSA. Using reference TRBV7-2 and TRBJ2-6 for the parts outside the CDR3, the full variable domain is GAGVSQSPSNKVTEKGKDVELRCDPISGHTALYWYRQSLGQGLEFLIYFQGNSAPDKSGLPSDRFSAERTGGSVSTLTIQRTQQEDSAVYLCASSFRGGSGANVLTFGAGSRLTVL.

The chain carries TRBV28 and TRBJ1-5; 9 bases map to TRBD1. The CDR3 totals 15 residues. Germline trimming cut 7 bases from V and 6 bases from J; bases unmatched to any gene: 10. Germline V CDR1 and CDR2: MDHEN, SYDVKM. CDR3 DNA sequence: TGTGCCAGCACCTTACCGGGACAGGGTGGTCAGCCCCAGCATTTT. Amino acid sequence: CASTLPGQGGQPQHF.

V usage is TRBV7-3 and J usage is TRBJ1-1; tentatively, D is TRBD1 (5 bases). The CDR3 is made up of 13 amino acids. Looked up from germline, CDR1 is SGHTA and CDR2 is FQGTGA. The V gene lost 9 bases and the J gene lost 4 bases, with 15 bases spanning the gap. CDR3 sequence (DNA): TGTGCCAGTTCGGAGGGGAGCGGCACTGAAGCTTTCTTT. Its translation is CASSEGSGTEAFF.

This chain connects TRBV30 to TRBJ1-2; D uncertain. Germline V gene lookup returns CDR1 GTSNPN and CDR2 SVGIG (reference sequence). V lost 0 bases and J lost 5, with 16 bases in between. This CDR3 region has 15 residues. The CDR3 loop reads CAWSVPGRRVYGYTF. In DNA, the CDR3 is TGTGCCTGGAGTGTACCTGGGAGGCGCGTGTATGGCTACACCTTC.

A few counts support this clonotype. V is TRBV28 and J is TRBJ1-4; D unresolved. Trimming removed 3 bases at V and 5 bases at J, with 10 bases between. Looked up from germline, CDR1 is MDHEN and CDR2 is SYDVKM. The CDR3 runs to 14 residues. CDR3: CASSFTDKNEKLFF. The CDR3 DNA reads as TGTGCCAGCAGTTTCACAGATAAGAATGAAAAACTGTTTTTT.

The V and J genes are TRBV5-1 and TRBJ2-5; 12 nucleotides match TRBD2. Per germline, CDR1 SGHRS and CDR2 YFSETQ. V dropped 4 bases and J dropped 1; count of bases not matched to a gene: 5. This CDR3 is built from 16 residues. The CDR3 protein is CASSMGLAGAQETQYF. CDR3 nucleotide sequence: TGCGCCAGCAGCATGGGACTAGCGGGCGCCCAAGAGACCCAGTACTTC.

V is TRBV5-1 and J is TRBJ2-7; TRBD1 agrees at 10 bases. This CDR3 has 17 amino acids. V was clipped by 4 bases and J by 3 bases; unmatched bases: 13. The germline V gene encodes CDR1 SGHRS and CDR2 YFSETQ. CDR3 residues: CASSLPGQGYRFYEQYF. The CDR3 DNA reads TGCGCCAGCAGCCTCCCGGGACAGGGGTATCGGTTCTACGAGCAGTACTTC.

Written as DNA, the CDR3 is TGTGCCAGCAGTGAGACAGGGCTCGGGAGCACTGAAGCTTTCTTT. Translating gives CASSETGLGSTEAFF. This chain links TRBV25-1 with TRBJ1-1; 7 bases are a match to TRBD1. V lost 3 bases, J lost 4 bases, and 8 bases stayed unmatched. This CDR3 region has 15 residues. Germline CDR1 MGHDK, CDR2 SYGVNS.

The gene calls are TRBV5-1 and TRBJ2-2; unclear D gene. V was cut by 0 bases and J by 2 bases, with 8 bases left in between. This CDR3 is 15 amino acids long. The germline V gene encodes CDR1 SGHRS and CDR2 YFSETQ. The CDR3, as DNA: TGCGCCAGCAGCTTGGCTTGGCCTAACACCGGGGAGCTGTTTTTT. This translates into CASSLAWPNTGELFF.

This clonotype occurred a few times. CDR3 sequence: CASRTGDYGYTF. Written as DNA, the CDR3 is TGTGCCAGCAGGACAGGGGACTATGGCTACACCTTC. J is TRBJ1-2 and V is TRBV28, with TRBD1 matching over 8 bases. The CDR3 totals 12 residues. Losses at the gene ends were 6 bases for V and 3 bases for J; bases not matched to a gene: 0. CDR1 is MDHEN, CDR2 SYDVKM, per germline.

There are a few counts of this clonotype. The chain links TRBV20-1 to TRBJ1-2; D remains unclear. Germline CDR1 is DFQATT and CDR2 is SNEGSKA (reference sequence). This CDR3 region has 14 residues. The V end lost 3 bases, the J end lost 3 bases, and 14 bases lay between the germline ends. The CDR3 DNA reads TGCAGTGCTAGTACCCGGGAGTGGGACTATGGCTACACCTTC. It translates to CSASTREWDYGYTF.

This clonotype was recorded a few times. The chain couples TRBV3-1 to TRBJ2-7; D uncertain. V was shortened by 0 bases and J by 1 base, with 7 bases between the two germline ends. The germline V gene encodes CDR1 LGHDT and CDR2 YNNKEL (reference sequence). CDR3 length: 14 residues. Here the CDR3 reads CASSQDKFSYEQYF. Here the CDR3 DNA reads TGTGCCAGCAGCCAAGACAAGTTTTCCTACGAGCAGTACTTC.

The rearrangement uses TRBV29-1 and TRBJ2-5; TRBD2 might be the D (6 bases). Judging by the DNA end, TRBJ2-7 fits better; the J call may be wrong. Germline values: CDR1 SQVTM, CDR2 ANQGSEA. This CDR3 contains 13 residues. Written as DNA, the CDR3 is TGCAGCGTTGAGGCGGGGAACGGCTACGAGCAGTACTTC. It encodes CSVEAGNGYEQYF.

This chain uses TRBV4-3 with TRBJ2-5; 9 nucleotides match TRBD2. The last part of the DNA fits TRBJ2-1 better; the J call may be wrong. The CDR3 consists of 15 residues. Germline CDR1 is LGHNA and CDR2 is YSLEER. CDR3 sequence (DNA): TGCGCCAGCAGCCACGGGACTAGCTGGCTCGGTGAGCAGTTCTTC. Its translation: CASSHGTSWLGEQFF.

J is TRBJ2-7 and V is TRBV20-1; no clear D. The CDR3 totals 13 residues. Germline V CDR1 and CDR2: DFQATT, SNEGSKA (reference sequence). V was clipped by 3 bases and J by 1 base, with 10 bases between them. The CDR3: CSASPSASYEQYF. CDR3 nucleotide sequence: TGCAGTGCTAGTCCCAGCGCTTCCTACGAGCAGTACTTC.

V usage is TRBV4-3 and J usage is TRBJ2-6; 7 bases line up with TRBD1. V was pared by 3 bases and J by 4 bases, with 3 bases of the junction left unmatched. From germline, CDR1 is LGHNA and CDR2 YSLEER. This CDR3 is 15 amino acids long. The CDR3 protein is CASSQTGTGANVLTF. In DNA form, the CDR3 reads TGCGCCAGCAGCCAGACAGGGACCGGGGCCAACGTCCTGACTTTC.

This CDR3 is CATTGHTSNQPQHF. Written as DNA, the CDR3 is TGTGCCACCACGGGACACACTAGCAATCAGCCCCAGCATTTT. The J gene is TRBJ1-5, the V gene TRBV28, with D maybe TRBD1 (6 bases). Between the trimmed V and J ends, which lost 10 bases and 0 bases, there was a span of 13 bases. CDR1 and CDR2 (germline): MDHEN, SYDVKM. This CDR3 has 14 residues.